This record looks at one TCR beta chain sequence and its context. These data belong to a study of blood T cell repertoires in COVID-19. Study-wide background: Sites across the United States, Italy and Spain contributed samples from acute and convalescent COVID-19.

Profiled with immunoSEQ multiplex PCR; TCRdb holds only in-frame clones, not every one. The data hold about 84,000 clones, with around nine tenths observed a single time. Germline loops: CDR1 SGHVS, CDR2 FQNEAQ. V lost 5 bases, J lost 0 bases, and 3 bases stayed unmatched. This CDR3 spans 14 amino acids. V usage is TRBV7-8 and J usage is TRBJ1-2, with 7 bases fitting TRBD1. This TCR was recovered from an elderly man with active or convalescent COVID-19. Sample: peripheral blood. The CDR3 is CASSTDRTNYGYTF. The CDR3 DNA follows: TGTGCCAGCAGCACGGACAGGACTAACTATGGCTACACCTTC.